This note documents a single TCR beta chain sequence. Germline V gene lookup returns CDR1 SGHTA and CDR2 FQGNSA. This CDR3 spans 15 amino acids. Trimming took 1 base from V and 11 from J, leaving 15 bases between them. Method: immunoSEQ multiplex PCR; TCRdb's copy keeps in-frame clones and lacks some. The profile shows roughly 57,000 clones, more than 70% of them singletons. This specimen comes from a study of blood T cell repertoires in COVID-19. Study in general: Sites across the United States, Italy and Spain contributed samples from acute and convalescent COVID-19.

The chain recombines TRBV7-2 with TRBJ1-6; D remains ambiguous. This TCR came from a man aged 55 to 70 with active or convalescent COVID-19. The specimen was peripheral blood. CDR3 in DNA: TGTGCCAGCAGCTTAGACGAAGCCTCGGGGACACCCCTCCACTTT. It translates to CASSLDEASGTPLHF.